One sample yielded the 16 T cell receptor beta chains listed below, sequenced in a study of blood T cell repertoires in COVID-19. Assay: immunoSEQ multiplex PCR; the TCRdb copy retains only in-frame clones and omits some. The sample carries 410,000 or so clones, about nine tenths recorded once. Sequenced: peripheral blood. The receptors come from a woman aged 40 to 55 with COVID-19, enrolled during active disease.

V gene TRBV7-9 combines with J gene TRBJ1-5, with 7 bases fitting TRBD1. CDR3 size: 14 residues. Germline trimming cut 3 bases from V and 6 bases from J; bases unmatched to any gene: 5. Germline-derived CDR1 and CDR2 are SEHNR and FQNEAQ (reference sequence). CDR3 sequence: CASSLDRSGQPQHF. CDR3 coding DNA: TGTGCCAGCAGCTTGGACAGGTCGGGTCAGCCCCAGCATTTT.

The chain employs TRBV4-1 and TRBJ2-1, with D perhaps TRBD1 (6 bases). CDR1 is MGHRA and CDR2 is YSYEKL in the germline V gene. V was trimmed by 4 bases and J by 0 bases, leaving 13 bases between them. The CDR3 extends over 16 amino acids. CDR3 loop: CASSRAPGDSYNEQFF. Written as DNA, the CDR3 is TGCGCCAGCAGCCGAGCCCCAGGGGACTCCTACAATGAGCAGTTCTTC.

This sequence joins TRBV4-3 and TRBJ2-3; TRBD2 agrees at 13 bases. Germline CDR1 is LGHNA and CDR2 is YSLEER. Losses at the gene ends were 4 bases for V and 0 bases for J; bases not matched to a gene: 7. CDR3 length: 18 residues. In nucleotides, the CDR3 is TGCGCCAGCAGCCCAATGGGACTAGCGGGGTCTAGCACAGATACGCAGTATTTT. As protein: CASSPMGLAGSSTDTQYF.

This clone appeared once. For the CDR3, the DNA is TGTGCCAGCACCTTGGAGGGGTACACTGAAGCTTTCTTT. Translated, it gives CASTLEGYTEAFF. This chain uses TRBV19 with TRBJ1-1; weak D call: TRBD1 (5 bases). The germline CDR1 and CDR2 sequences are LNHDA and SQIVND (reference sequence). V lost 9 bases to trimming and J lost 3 bases, with 14 bases between them. This CDR3 is 13 amino acids long.

V and J are TRBV7-9 and TRBJ2-2, with D maybe TRBD2 (5 bases). The CDR3 covers 14 residues. V was trimmed by 3 bases and J by 3 bases, leaving 8 bases between them. Looked up from germline, CDR1 is SEHNR and CDR2 is FQNEAQ (reference sequence). The CDR3 sequence is CASSLDGDTGELFF. In nucleotides, the CDR3 is TGTGCCAGCAGCTTGGACGGGGACACCGGGGAGCTGTTTTTT.

J is TRBJ2-2 and V is TRBV9, with 10 bases that match TRBD2. V lost 4 bases and J lost 7; bases outside the gene matches: 10. CDR1 SGDLS and CDR2 YYNGEE come from the germline V gene. The CDR3 length is 16 residues. The CDR3 loop is CASSPPGTSVYGELFF. CDR3 DNA: TGTGCCAGCAGCCCCCCCGGGACTAGCGTTTACGGGGAGCTGTTTTTT.

The gene calls are TRBV7-3 and TRBJ1-1; the D gene is possibly TRBD1 (6 bases). Germline-derived CDR1 and CDR2 are SGHTA and FQGTGA. The V end was cut by 7 bases, the J end by 4 bases, with 13 bases between. The length of the CDR3 is 13 residues. CDR3 region: CASTHREGTEAFF. The CDR3 DNA is TGTGCCAGCACTCACAGGGAGGGCACTGAAGCTTTCTTT. Looking up the rest from reference TRBV7-3 and TRBJ1-1 gives the full variable domain: GAGVSQTPSNKVTEKGKYVELRCDPISGHTALYWYRQSLGQGPEFLIYFQGTGAADDSGLPNDRFFAVRPEGSVSTLKIQRTERGDSAVYLCASTHREGTEAFFGQGTRLTVV.

This chain joins TRBV11-3 and TRBJ2-2; possibly TRBD1 for D (6 bases). Trimming removed 6 bases at V and 2 bases at J, with 19 bases between. CDR1 is SGHNT and CDR2 is YENEEA in the germline V gene. The CDR3 consists of 17 residues. The CDR3 here is CASSMSWGLGNTGELFF. CDR3 nucleotide sequence: TGTGCCAGCAGTATGAGTTGGGGGCTAGGAAACACCGGGGAGCTGTTTTTT.

The V gene is TRBV9, the J gene TRBJ1-1; 11 positions agree with TRBD1. From germline, CDR1 is SGDLS and CDR2 YYNGEE. This CDR3 spans 15 amino acids. The V segment lost 2 bases and the J segment 2 bases; nucleotides outside the gene matches: 2. The CDR3 region has the DNA TGTGCCAGCAGCGTGGGGACAGGGGGTAACACTGAAGCTTTCTTT. Translating gives CASSVGTGGNTEAFF. Drawing the rest from reference TRBV9 and TRBJ1-1, the complete variable domain is DSGVTQTPKHLITATGQRVTLRCSPRSGDLSVYWYQQSLDQGLQFLIQYYNGEERAKGNILERFSAQQFPDLHSELNLSSLELGDSALYFCASSVGTGGNTEAFFGQGTRLTVV.

The CDR3 sequence is CASSLAGQPQHF. In DNA form, the CDR3 reads TGTGCCAGCAGCCTGGCCGGGCAGCCCCAGCATTTT. V is TRBV7-9 and J is TRBJ1-5; D gene uncertain. V was cut by 5 bases and J by 7 bases, with 9 bases left in between. From germline, CDR1 is SEHNR and CDR2 FQNEAQ (reference sequence). The CDR3 length is 12 residues.

V is TRBV10-3 and J is TRBJ1-4; D remains ambiguous. Germline V gene sequence: CDR1 ENHRY, CDR2 SYGVKD. The CDR3 totals 15 residues. The ends were cut back, 0 bases at V and 5 bases at J, with 10 bases in the middle. CDR3 bases: TGTGCCATCAGTGAGTCGGGCTTCTGGAATGAAAAACTGTTTTTT. Translated: CAISESGFWNEKLFF.

This chain links TRBV15 with TRBJ2-2; 9 bases line up with TRBD1. CDR1 and CDR2 (germline): LNHNV, YYDKDF (reference sequence). Germline trimming cut 5 bases from V and 5 bases from J; bases unmatched to any gene: 6. The length of the CDR3 is 15 residues. In nucleotides, the CDR3 is TGTGCCACCAGCGCTCGGACAGGGGTAACCGGGGAGCTGTTTTTT. Translated, it gives CATSARTGVTGELFF. The full variable domain, rest sourced from reference TRBV15 and TRBJ2-2, is DAMVIQNPRYQVTQFGKPVTLSCSQTLNHNVMYWYQQKSSQAPKLLFHYYDKDFNNEADTPDNFQSRRPNTSFCFLDIRSPGLGDTAMYLCATSARTGVTGELFFGEGSRLTVL.

The chain has TRBV10-2 and TRBJ1-5, with a possible D match to TRBD1 (5 bases). CDR1 is WSHSY and CDR2 is SAAADI in the germline V gene. The CDR3 is 14 residues long. Trimming took 8 bases from V and 5 from J, leaving 16 bases between them. Written as DNA, the CDR3 is TGCGCCAGCGGGGGGAGGGAAACGGATCAGCCCCAGCATTTT. Protein product: CASGGRETDQPQHF.

This chain joins TRBV10-3 and TRBJ1-5; 8 nucleotides match TRBD1. CDR3 length: 12 residues. The ends lost 11 bases at V and 6 bases at J; junction bases unmatched: 6. Looked up from germline, CDR1 is ENHRY and CDR2 is SYGVKD. DNA for the CDR3: TGTGCCGTAGGACAGGGAGGTCAGCCCCAGCATTTT. Translating gives CAVGQGGQPQHF.

The chain has TRBV9 and TRBJ1-1; tentative D call: TRBD1 (6 bases). The CDR3 has 17 residues. The V and J ends lost 4 bases and 0 bases respectively, with 19 bases between them. The germline CDR1 and CDR2 sequences are SGDLS and YYNGEE. The CDR3 spells CASSPLQGFDMNTEAFF. The CDR3 DNA is TGTGCCAGCAGCCCCCTACAGGGCTTCGATATGAACACTGAAGCTTTCTTT.

The chain links TRBV6-2 or TRBV6-3 to TRBJ2-1; 8 positions agree with TRBD2. V lost 6 bases to trimming and J lost 1 base; unmatched junction nucleotides: 5. The germline V gene encodes CDR1 MNHEY and CDR2 SVGEGT. The CDR3 is made up of 15 amino acids. The CDR3 DNA follows: TGTGCCAGCAGCCGACTAGCGTATTCCTACAATGAGCAGTTCTTC. It translates to CASSRLAYSYNEQFF.